This entry is about one TCR beta chain. One end of the junction is discordant with germline, which a read error may explain. Original methodology: Estimated nucleated cell counts came from reference gene primer amplification. Profiled with immunoSEQ multiplex PCR; TCRdb holds only in-frame clones, not every one. D and trimming come from the DNA, and the V and J calls and clone size come from that table. The table shows about 120,000 clones, with roughly 80% occurring only once. This entry belongs to a study of blood T cell repertoires in COVID-19. Study-level background: Both acute and convalescent COVID-19 samples were obtained from the United States, Italy and Spain. PBMCs, B-cell-depleted T cells, or T cells provided the cDNA or gDNA that made up the material.

The CDR3 covers 14 residues. Germline V gene lookup returns CDR1 MNHNS and CDR2 SASEGT. The specimen sequenced was peripheral blood. This rearrangement joins TRBV6-1 to TRBJ1-1; D is unresolved. This receptor was obtained from a human donor in a cohort sampled during active COVID-19. CDR3 sequence (DNA): TGTGCCAGCAGCGAAGGTCCGACACGGACTGAAGCTTTCTTT. Translated, it gives CASSEGPTRTEAFF.